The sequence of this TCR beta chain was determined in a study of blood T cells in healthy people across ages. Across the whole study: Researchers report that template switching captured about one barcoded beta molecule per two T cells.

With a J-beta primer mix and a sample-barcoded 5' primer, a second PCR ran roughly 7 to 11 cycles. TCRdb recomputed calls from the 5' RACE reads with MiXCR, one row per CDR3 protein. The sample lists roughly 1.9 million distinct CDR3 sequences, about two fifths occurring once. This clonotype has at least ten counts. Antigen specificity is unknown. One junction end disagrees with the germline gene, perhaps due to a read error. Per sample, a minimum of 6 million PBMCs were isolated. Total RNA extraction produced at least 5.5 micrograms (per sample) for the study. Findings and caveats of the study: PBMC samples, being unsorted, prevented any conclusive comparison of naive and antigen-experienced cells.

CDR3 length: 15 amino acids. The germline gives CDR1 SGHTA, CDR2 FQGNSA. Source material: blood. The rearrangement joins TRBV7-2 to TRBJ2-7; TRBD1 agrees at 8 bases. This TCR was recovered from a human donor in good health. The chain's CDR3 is CASSFGQGASYEQYF. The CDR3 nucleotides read TGTGCTAGCAGCTTCGGACAGGGAGCTTCCTACGAGCAGTACTTC. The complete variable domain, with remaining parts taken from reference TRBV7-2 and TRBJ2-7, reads GAGVSQSPSNKVTEKGKDVELRCDPISGHTALYWYRQSLGQGLEFLIYFQGNSAPDKSGLPSDRFSAERTGGSVSTLTIQRTQQEDSAVYLCASSFGQGASYEQYFGPGTRLTVT.